The T cell receptor (beta chain) described here comes from a study of identical twins. V shed 0 bases and J shed 4 bases, with 12 bases lying between them. The germline CDR1 and CDR2 sequences are LGHDT and YNNKEL (reference sequence). The CDR3 has 16 amino acids. All donors comprised healthy Caucasians. TCRdb called the 5' RACE reads again in MiXCR, with one record for every CDR3 protein. The sample has 500,000 to 700,000 distinct CDR3 sequences; 7.1% are singletons. This clonotype appeared a few times. This same sample was also part of a study on yellow fever vaccine responses in identical twins.

This sequence originates from a woman aged 18-29 years in good health. The V gene is TRBV3-1, the J gene TRBJ2-2; D tentatively fits TRBD1 or TRBD2 (5 bases each). Sequencing was carried out using PBMCs. This CDR3 is CASSQDGAGSTGELFF. The CDR3 region has the DNA TGTGCCAGCAGCCAAGATGGGGCTGGGAGCACCGGGGAGCTGTTTTTT.